The 26 T cell receptor beta chains presented below share a single source sample, sequenced in a study of post-analysis software for immune sequencing data. Study-wide findings and caveats: The five TRBV segments detected at higher frequency in patients than in controls included TRBV5-6, TRBV5-1 and TRBV20-1.

Unique molecular identifiers had been added to the TCR beta cDNA libraries. In TCRdb, the PCR reads were re-called with MiXCR into one record per CDR3 protein. The sample gives roughly 540,000 distinct CDR3 sequences, less than 40% of which show up once; approximately 6% is in the top ten. Their antigen targets remain unknown. What was sequenced was blood. The receptor set was obtained from a girl younger than 18 with multiple sclerosis.

As regards this clonotype: An end of the junction differs from the germline gene, which may be a read error. The rearrangement uses TRBV12-3 or TRBV12-4 and TRBJ2-4, with 8 positions matching TRBD1. CDR3 length: 15 amino acids. The CDR3 loop reads CAGSLSQGAENIQYF. The CDR3 DNA follows: TGTGCCGGCAGTTTGAGTCAGGGGGCTGAAAACATTCAGTACTTC.

The genes are TRBV20-1 and TRBJ2-3, with no clear D. Trimming left V 3 bases short and J 5 bases short, with 12 bases between. The germline CDR1 and CDR2 sequences are DFQATT and SNEGSKA (reference sequence). The CDR3 has 13 amino acids. The CDR3 DNA reads as TGCAGTGCTAGCTGGTCGCTGGGAGATACGCAGTATTTT. Translation gives CSASWSLGDTQYF.

The chain recombines TRBV7-2 with TRBJ1-1; D call uncertain. Germline V gene data show CDR1 as SGHTA and CDR2 as FQGNSA. The length of the CDR3 is 13 residues. V was shortened by 5 bases and J by 1 base, with 8 bases between the two germline ends. The CDR3 bases are TGTGCCAGCAGCGACTCGACGAACACTGAAGCTTTCTTT. Encoded protein: CASSDSTNTEAFF.

This chain uses TRBV12-3 or TRBV12-4 with TRBJ2-2, with D tentatively TRBD1 (6 bases). The germline V and J ends were trimmed by 3 bases and 3 bases, with 14 bases remaining between them. This CDR3 has 16 residues. The CDR3 sequence: CASSFSLTGYTGELFF. CDR3 sequence (DNA): TGTGCCAGCAGTTTCTCTTTGACAGGCTACACCGGGGAGCTGTTTTTT.

This chain joins TRBV12-3 or TRBV12-4 and TRBJ2-3, with a possible D match to TRBD2 (5 bases). Deletions cut 6 bases from V and 1 base from J, with 14 bases between. The CDR3 runs to 15 residues. Here the CDR3 reads CASREGSKGTDTQYF. As DNA, the CDR3 is TGTGCCAGCAGGGAAGGGAGTAAGGGCACAGATACGCAGTATTTT.

This rearrangement joins TRBV6-5 to TRBJ1-5, with a weak D call TRBD1 (5 bases). The V end lost 5 bases, the J end lost 5 bases, and 16 bases lay between the germline ends. The CDR3 has 15 amino acids. Germline values: CDR1 MNHEY, CDR2 SVGAGI. The CDR3 coding sequence is TGTGCCAGCAGTCCCCAGGGTGGGGTGTATCAGCCCCAGCATTTT. Translating it yields CASSPQGGVYQPQHF.

The chain carries TRBV6-5 and TRBJ1-2; D might be TRBD1 (5 bases). The CDR3 loop spans 14 amino acids. Germline loops: CDR1 MNHEY, CDR2 SVGAGI. V lost 2 bases to trimming and J lost 6 bases, with 13 bases between them. The CDR3 sequence is CASSYLGETHGYTF. For the CDR3, the DNA is TGTGCCAGCAGTTACCTGGGGGAGACACATGGCTACACCTTC.

This clonotype has a handful of counts. The chain is built from TRBV4-2 and TRBJ2-5, with D perhaps being TRBD1 or TRBD2 (5 bases each). The V end lost 3 bases, the J end lost 1 base, and 15 bases lay between the germline ends. Looked up from germline, CDR1 is LGHNA and CDR2 is YNFKEQ. The CDR3 length is 16 residues. The CDR3 protein is CASSQSMGVLQETQYF. The CDR3 DNA is TGTGCCAGCAGCCAGAGTATGGGGGTCCTCCAAGAGACCCAGTACTTC.

As regards this clonotype: A read error may produce the germline difference seen at one junction end. The gene calls are TRBV5-6 and TRBJ2-3; perhaps D is TRBD1 or TRBD2 (5 bases each). Looked up from germline, CDR1 is SGHDT and CDR2 is YYEEEE. The CDR3 totals 16 residues. The CDR3 loop is CTSSWDRDGITDTQYF. CDR3 nucleotide sequence: TGTACCAGCAGCTGGGACCGGGACGGAATCACAGATACGCAGTATTTT.

This chain uses TRBV19 with TRBJ2-1; 7 bases map to TRBD2. Per germline, CDR1 LNHDA and CDR2 SQIVND (reference sequence). Trimming removed 6 bases from V and 0 bases from J; junction bases left unmatched: 5. CDR3 length: 15 residues. The CDR3 here is CASRTSRYSYNEQFF. The CDR3 DNA reads as TGTGCCAGTAGGACTAGCCGGTACTCCTACAATGAGCAGTTCTTC.

DNA for the CDR3: TGTGCCAGCAGCGTAGGATGGGCAGCCGAAGGGGATACGCAGTATTTT. This encodes CASSVGWAAEGDTQYF. The chain has TRBV9 and TRBJ2-3; D gene ambiguous. The CDR3 length is 16 residues. The germline V gene has CDR1 SGDLS and CDR2 YYNGEE. V was cut by 0 bases and J by 6 bases, with 17 bases left in between.

The rearrangement uses TRBV29-1 and TRBJ2-5; D is undetermined. Germline assignment: CDR1 SQVTM and CDR2 ANQGSEA. This CDR3 is built from 11 residues. Deletions cut 3 bases from V and 3 bases from J, with 5 bases between. The DNA of the CDR3 is TGCAGCGTTGATAGTAAAGAGACCCAGTACTTC. Protein: CSVDSKETQYF.

This clonotype was counted a few times. The V and J genes are TRBV5-1 and TRBJ1-1, with D perhaps TRBD1 (5 bases). V dropped 4 bases and J dropped 0 bases, with 16 bases sitting between them. Germline-derived CDR1 and CDR2 are SGHRS and YFSETQ. The CDR3 consists of 16 residues. CDR3 sequence reads: CASSQGRTMMNTEAFF. In DNA form, the CDR3 reads TGCGCCAGCAGCCAGGGACGGACCATGATGAACACTGAAGCTTTCTTT.

The V call is TRBV6-4, the J call TRBJ2-3, with a weak D call TRBD2 (6 bases). Per the germline V gene, CDR1 is MRHNA and CDR2 is SNTAGT. With 4 bases removed from V and 4 bases from J, the gap between germline ends came to 12 bases. The CDR3 consists of 14 residues. The CDR3 spells CASSGSGDSDTQYF. The CDR3 DNA is TGTGCCAGCAGTGGCTCCGGGGACTCAGATACGCAGTATTTT.

This clonotype turned up a few times. This chain links TRBV5-8 with TRBJ2-7; D tentatively reads TRBD1 or TRBD2 (5 bases each). The length of the CDR3 is 15 residues. Per germline, CDR1 SGHTS and CDR2 YDEGEE. The V gene lost 4 bases and the J gene lost 6 bases, with 20 bases spanning the gap. CDR3 nucleotides: TGTGCCAGCAGCCCCATTTGGGGGATGAACGGCGAGCAGTACTTC. It yields the protein CASSPIWGMNGEQYF.

The V and J genes are TRBV14 and TRBJ2-5, with 10 bases aligning to TRBD1. From germline, CDR1 is SGHDN and CDR2 FVKESK. The CDR3 has 16 residues. J gave up 4 bases and V 4 bases, and 9 bases lay outside the gene matches. The CDR3 sequence is CASSPRLGQGSETQYF. The CDR3 nucleotides read TGTGCCAGCAGCCCAAGACTGGGACAGGGGTCAGAGACCCAGTACTTC.

This chain connects TRBV4-1 to TRBJ1-2; D remains unclear. From germline, CDR1 is MGHRA and CDR2 YSYEKL. The CDR3 has 16 amino acids. Trimming cost V 4 bases and J 1 base, with 16 bases left between them. As DNA, the CDR3 is TGCGCCAGCAGCCGATTGGGGAGGAACCTTAACTATGGCTACACCTTC. The encoded protein is CASSRLGRNLNYGYTF.

There are a few counts of this clonotype. The chain employs TRBV20-1 and TRBJ2-5; 10 bases agree with TRBD2. Germline V gives CDR1 DFQATT, CDR2 SNEGSKA (reference sequence). The length of the CDR3 is 15 residues. Losses at the gene ends were 6 bases for V and 1 base for J; bases not matched to a gene: 8. CDR3 protein: CSAKLLAGIQETQYF. The CDR3 nucleotides are TGCAGTGCCAAACTACTAGCGGGGATCCAAGAGACCCAGTACTTC.

The chain links TRBV5-5 to TRBJ2-5; D possibly matches TRBD1 or TRBD2 (6 bases each). The CDR3 loop spans 15 amino acids. CDR1 is SGHKS and CDR2 is YYEKEE in the germline V gene (reference sequence). With 2 bases removed from V and 4 bases from J, the gap between germline ends came to 15 bases. CDR3 loop: CASSFPQGLRETQYF. The CDR3 DNA is TGTGCCAGCAGCTTCCCACAGGGACTGCGAGAGACCCAGTACTTC.

The chain uses TRBV7-9 and TRBJ2-1; the D is unclear. Between the trimmed V and J ends, which lost 2 bases and 8 bases, there was a span of 13 bases. CDR1 is SEHNR and CDR2 is FQNEAQ in the germline V gene (reference sequence). This CDR3 is built from 14 residues. The CDR3 coding sequence is TGTGCCAGCAGCTTAATACACAGCCCGGATGAGCAGTTCTTC. It codes for CASSLIHSPDEQFF. Full variable domain (missing parts from reference TRBV7-9 and TRBJ2-1): DTGVSQNPRHKITKRGQNVTFRCDPISEHNRLYWYRQTLGQGPEFLTYFQNEAQLEKSRLLSDRFSAERPKGSFSTLEIQRTEQGDSAMYLCASSLIHSPDEQFFGPGTRLTVL.

This clonotype was counted only a few times. The chain recombines TRBV5-1 with TRBJ2-7; D remains ambiguous. V was shortened by 0 bases and J by 2 bases, with 9 bases between the two germline ends. Germline loops: CDR1 SGHRS, CDR2 YFSETQ. The CDR3 length is 14 residues. The CDR3: CASSLATYTYEQYF. CDR3 nucleotide sequence: TGCGCCAGCAGCTTGGCCACTTATACCTACGAGCAGTACTTC.

With regard to this clonotype: The junction and the germline gene differ at one end; a read error may be behind it. The V and J genes are TRBV6-4 and TRBJ2-7; 11 bases match TRBD2. Germline lookup yields CDR1 MRHNA and CDR2 SNTAGT. The CDR3 covers 15 residues. This CDR3 is CACSGLLAGVNEQYF. DNA for the CDR3: TGTGCCTGCAGTGGATTACTAGCGGGGGTTAATGAGCAGTACTTC.

On this clonotype: This could be a read error, since a much larger clone is one nucleotide away. The CDR3 nucleotides are TGCAGCGGTGGAGGCGGCTCCTACGAGCAGTACTTC. Translating gives CSGGGGSYEQYF. The rearrangement uses TRBV29-1 and TRBJ2-7; possible D gene TRBD2, 5 bases. Per germline, CDR1 SQVTM and CDR2 ANQGSEA. There are 12 residues in the CDR3. The V end lost 7 bases, the J end lost 0 bases, and 10 bases lay between the germline ends.

In its sample, this clonotype was seen a few times. The V and J genes are TRBV15 and TRBJ2-5; D unresolved. The J call is in doubt because the DNA end fits TRBJ2-7 better. The CDR3 length is 12 residues. Germline CDR1 is LNHNV and CDR2 is YYDKDF (reference sequence). In DNA form, the CDR3 reads TGTGCCACCAGCAGAGACTGGGGCGAGCAGTACTTC. The encoded protein is CATSRDWGEQYF.

This clonotype turned up a few times. The chain is built from TRBV7-9 and TRBJ2-5; D is possibly TRBD1 or TRBD2 (5 bases each). V was clipped by 5 bases and J by 5 bases, with 15 bases between them. The CDR3 is made up of 14 amino acids. The germline gives CDR1 SEHNR, CDR2 FQNEAQ (reference sequence). CDR3: CASSPLEGFETQYF. For the CDR3, the DNA is TGTGCCAGCAGCCCCCTCGAGGGGTTCGAGACCCAGTACTTC. Together with reference TRBV7-9 and TRBJ2-5, the CDR3 gives the full variable domain: DTGVSQNPRHKITKRGQNVTFRCDPISEHNRLYWYRQTLGQGPEFLTYFQNEAQLEKSRLLSDRFSAERPKGSFSTLEIQRTEQGDSAMYLCASSPLEGFETQYFGPGTRLLVL.

The chain recombines TRBV7-9 with TRBJ2-1; D is uncertain. Germline-derived CDR1 and CDR2 are SEHNR and FQNEAQ (reference sequence). There are 15 residues in the CDR3. The V end was cut by 2 bases, the J end by 5 bases, with 13 bases between. The CDR3 reads CASSLLTSINNEQFF. In nucleotides, the CDR3 is TGTGCCAGCAGCTTACTCACTTCAATAAACAATGAGCAGTTCTTC.